The source of this TCR beta chain is a study of Tregs in tolerant kidney transplant recipients. The data were produced by immunoSEQ multiplex PCR, yet TCRdb's version contains in-frame clones alone and is incomplete. The table has 68,000 or so clones, 84% seen once. Germline-derived CDR1 and CDR2 are SNHLY and FYNNEI. There are 13 residues in the CDR3. Trimming shortened V by 11 bases and J by 7 bases, and 15 bases separated the two germline ends. This TCR came from a human donor in good health. The sample was CD4+ T cells from blood. The chain joins TRBV2 to TRBJ1-6, with a weak D call TRBD1 (5 bases). CDR3 residues: CAGYRDGNSPLHF. CDR3 bases: TGTGCCGGCTACCGGGACGGCAATTCACCCCTCCACTTT.